This is a list of T cell receptor beta chains from one sample in a study of blood T cell repertoires in COVID-19. The table came from immunoSEQ multiplex PCR; TCRdb's copy has only in-frame clones and leaves some out. The profile covers around 51,000 clones, with 70% to 90% appearing a single time and about 4.2% taken by the ten largest. Sequencing was done on a sample of peripheral blood. The receptors come from an elderly man with active COVID-19. CDR3s include the opening cysteine and the closing phenylalanine or tryptophan. The order of the fields is clone size, J gene, V gene, D gene, CDR3 DNA, CDR3 protein. The D gene is left open where the match is weak. Some rows have no size entry. The others give once, few or many, or a class for an expanded clone.

.,TRBJ2-1,TRBV28,TRBD2,TGTGCCAGCATCACTGGGACTAGCGGGAGGAGCTCCTACAATGAGCAGTTCTTC,CASITGTSGRSSYNEQFF
.,TRBJ2-5,TRBV27,.,TGTGCCAGCAGTTTCCTGGCTGCGGGCCAAGAGACCCAGTACTTC,CASSFLAAGQETQYF
once,TRBJ2-6,TRBV28,TRBD1,TGTGCCAGCAAACCCACAGGGGGTTCTGGGGCCAACGTCCTGACTTTC,CASKPTGGSGANVLTF
.,TRBJ2-7,TRBV2,.,TGTGCCACCTTAGGGGTCAGCCGGTACGAGCAGTACTTC,CATLGVSRYEQYF
.,TRBJ1-5,TRBV19,.,TGTGCCAGTAGTGGGCTGCAATATAGCAATCAGCCCCAGCATTTT,CASSGLQYSNQPQHF
.,TRBJ2-7,TRBV6-2/TRBV6-3,TRBD1,TGTGCCAGCAGTTACGGGACAGGGGGTTTCCACGAGCAGTACTTC,CASSYGTGGFHEQYF
.,TRBJ2-2,TRBV2,TRBD2,TGTGCCAGCAGTGGGGGACTACTAACCGGGGAGCTGTTTTTT,CASSGGLLTGELFF
.,TRBJ2-6,TRBV6-2/TRBV6-3,TRBD1,TGTGCCAGCAGTTACGGGGTCACAGGGGGCTTTTCTGGGGCCAACGTCCTGACTTTC,CASSYGVTGGFSGANVLTF
.,TRBJ2-2,TRBV10-3,.,TGTGCCATCAGCGGGGGACTGTTGACGGACACCGGGGAGCTGTTTTTT,CAISGGLLTDTGELFF
.,TRBJ2-1,TRBV11-2,.,TGTGCCAGCAGCTTAGATCGTACAGGGAGTGATGAGCAGTTCTTC,CASSLDRTGSDEQFF
once,TRBJ2-7,TRBV9,TRBD2,TGTGCCAGCAGCGTCTCACTAGCGGCCCCTATACGCGAGCAGTACTTC,CASSVSLAAPIREQYF
.,TRBJ2-7,TRBV4-3,.,TGCGCCAGCAGCCAAGTTTACGGGGGCTCCTACGAGCAGTACTTC,CASSQVYGGSYEQYF
.,TRBJ2-7,TRBV19,TRBD2,TGTGCCAGTAGTCAGCGGGAGGGCAACGAGCAGTACTTC,CASSQREGNEQYF
.,TRBJ1-2,TRBV19,TRBD1,TGTGCCAGTACTGAACGAGGGACGGGACAGGATGGCTACACCTTC,CASTERGTGQDGYTF
.,TRBJ2-3,TRBV6-4,.,TGTGCCAGCAGTGACTCGGGATTTGGACAGAGACCAACAGATACGCAGTATTTT,CASSDSGFGQRPTDTQYF
.,TRBJ2-1,TRBV5-4,.,TGTGCCAGCAGCTTGGTAACAACCCAATCCGATGAGCAGTTCTTC,CASSLVTTQSDEQFF
.,TRBJ2-7,TRBV28,.,TGTGCCAGCAGTCTCCCGAAAACCCAGACTATAGCATACGAGCAGTACTTC,CASSLPKTQTIAYEQYF
.,TRBJ1-2,TRBV19,.,TGTGCCAGTACCACAGGAAGGAGCTATGGCTACACCTTC,CASTTGRSYGYTF
once,TRBJ2-2,TRBV5-5,TRBD1,TGTGCCAGCAGCTTGGTGGGGGACAGGGGAAGCACCGGGGAGCTGTTTTTT,CASSLVGDRGSTGELFF
.,TRBJ2-7,TRBV5-1,.,TGCGCCAGCAGCTTGGGACAGCGCTCCTACGAGCAGTACTTC,CASSLGQRSYEQYF
.,TRBJ2-5,TRBV7-9,.,TGTGCCAGCAGCTTAGGTTCGGCGGGGTCAAAAGAGACCCAGTACTTC,CASSLGSAGSKETQYF
.,TRBJ1-3,TRBV4-3,.,TGCGCCAGCAGCCAAGAATCCGGGGGAAACACCATATATTTT,CASSQESGGNTIYF
.,TRBJ1-1,TRBV10-1,TRBD1,TGCGCCAGCAGCGAAGACAGGGGGGGGACTGAAGCTTTCTTT,CASSEDRGGTEAFF
few,TRBJ2-7,TRBV4-2,.,TGTGCCAGCAGCACAACAGGGAACGAGCAGTACTTC,CASSTTGNEQYF
.,TRBJ1-5,TRBV2,.,TGTGCCAGCAGTTACAGTGATAGCAATCAGCCCCAGCATTTT,CASSYSDSNQPQHF
.,TRBJ2-1,TRBV7-3,TRBD2,TGTGCCAGCAGCTCCATGACTAGCGGGAGCAGGGGCTCCTACAATGAGCAGTTCTTC,CASSSMTSGSRGSYNEQFF
.,TRBJ2-3,TRBV4-1,.,TGCGCCAGCAGCCAAGACTCCGCGAACCAGGGTCCACAGTATTTT,CASSQDSANQGPQYF
.,TRBJ2-1,TRBV9,TRBD2,TGTGCCAGCAGCGTAGACATAGCGGGGGGCAACAATGAGCAGTTCTTC,CASSVDIAGGNNEQFF
.,TRBJ2-7,TRBV10-3,TRBD2,TGTGCCATCACGGCGGGAGCTAACTCCGAGCAGTACTTC,CAITAGANSEQYF
.,TRBJ1-1,TRBV6-2/TRBV6-3,.,TGTGCCAGCAGTGCTACCAGGGACACTGAAGCTTTCTTT,CASSATRDTEAFF
few,TRBJ2-7,TRBV25-1,.,TGTGCCAGCAGTGAGGGGGGGCTCCCCTACGAGCAGTACTTC,CASSEGGLPYEQYF
.,TRBJ2-7,TRBV7-7,TRBD1,TGTGCCAGCAGCCGGGACAGGACCGGAGAGCAGTACTTC,CASSRDRTGEQYF
.,TRBJ2-1,TRBV19,TRBD1,TGTGCCAGTAGCCCGACAGGGTTCAATGAGCAGTTCTTC,CASSPTGFNEQFF
.,TRBJ1-1,TRBV7-9,.,TGTGCCAGCAGCCTCCGGAGTGAAACTGAAGCTTTCTTT,CASSLRSETEAFF
.,TRBJ2-3,TRBV10-3,.,TGTGCCATCGAGGGGGACACAGATACGCAGTATTTT,CAIEGDTDTQYF
.,TRBJ1-2,TRBV6-1,TRBD1,TGTGCCAGCAGTGACGGGAGGGGGGGACAGGGCTTC,CASSDGRGGQGF
.,TRBJ1-2,TRBV6-5,.,TGTGCCAGCAGAGAGAACTATGGCTACACCTTC,CASRENYGYTF
.,TRBJ2-1,TRBV5-6,.,TGTGCCAGCAGCTTTGGGGCCAATGAGCAGTTCTTC,CASSFGANEQFF
.,TRBJ1-1,TRBV11-1,TRBD1,TGTGCCAGCACCTCGGACAGGAACCAATATGAAGCTTTCTTT,CASTSDRNQYEAFF
.,TRBJ2-7,TRBV15,TRBD2,TGTGCCACCAGCAATACGCTAGCGGGAGGACCCACCTACGAGCAGTACTTC,CATSNTLAGGPTYEQYF
.,TRBJ2-1,TRBV7-9,.,TGTGCCAGCAGCTCGTCACAGGGAGTGCAGTTCTTC,CASSSSQGVQFF
.,TRBJ2-7,TRBV28,.,TGTGCCAGCAGCCGGACTACAGTTGGACTTTACGAGCAGTACTTC,CASSRTTVGLYEQYF
.,TRBJ2-4,TRBV7-9,.,TGTGCCAGCAGCTCCCCTCGAAACATTCAGTACTTC,CASSSPRNIQYF
once,TRBJ2-1,TRBV4-3,TRBD1,TGCGCCAGCAGCCAAGGTGGGGGACAGGTGTTGAGGCGGGACAATGAGCAGTTCTTC,CASSQGGGQVLRRDNEQFF
.,TRBJ2-7,TRBV19,.,TGTGCCAGTAGTGATGGTTGGGAGTCCTACGAGCAGTACTTC,CASSDGWESYEQYF